Reported below is one T cell receptor beta chain. What it recognizes is unknown. Data came from immunoSEQ multiplex PCR; TCRdb stores just in-frame clones and leaves some out. This sample yields around 65,000 clones, of which roughly 90% are seen a single time; 0.5% to 0.75% belongs to the top ten. Blood sampling took place at baseline, cycle 4 day 1, and cycle 7 day 1. The data were taken from a study of OX40 agonist ivuxolimab in advanced cancers. On the study more broadly: Partial responses were achieved by three patients, one with hepatocellular carcinoma and two with cutaneous melanoma. Study results and limitations: Some of the lowest clonal expansion was seen in partial responders at 0.1-3.0 mg/kg.

The source was CD4+ or CD8+ T cells sorted from blood, collected in a trial of the OX40 agonist ivuxolimab. The receptor's source is an adult with an advanced solid tumor such as melanoma, head and neck, liver or kidney cancer.

CDR3 in DNA: TGCGCCAGCAGCCCATGGGGAGGCCCAACTAATGAAAAACTGTTTTTT. Translating gives CASSPWGGPTNEKLFF. The genes are TRBV4-1 and TRBJ1-4, with D unresolved. V gave up 4 bases and J gave up 0 bases, with 12 bases separating them. The CDR3 runs 16 residues. CDR1 and CDR2 (germline): MGHRA, YSYEKL.